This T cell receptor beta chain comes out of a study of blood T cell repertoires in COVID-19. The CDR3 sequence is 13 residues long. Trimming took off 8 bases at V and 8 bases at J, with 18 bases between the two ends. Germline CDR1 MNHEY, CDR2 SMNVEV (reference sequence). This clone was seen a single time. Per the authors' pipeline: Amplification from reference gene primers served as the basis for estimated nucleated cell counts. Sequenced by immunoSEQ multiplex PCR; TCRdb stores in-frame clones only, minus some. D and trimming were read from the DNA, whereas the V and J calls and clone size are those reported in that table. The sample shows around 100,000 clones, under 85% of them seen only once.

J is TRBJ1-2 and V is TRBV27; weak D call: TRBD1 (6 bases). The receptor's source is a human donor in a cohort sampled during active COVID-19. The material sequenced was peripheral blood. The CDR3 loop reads CASRAPTGNGYTF. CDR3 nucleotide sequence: TGTGCCAGCCGCGCCCCAACAGGGAACGGCTACACCTTC.